One sample yielded the 11 T cell receptor beta chains listed below, sequenced in a study of blood T cell repertoires in COVID-19. Sequenced by immunoSEQ multiplex PCR; TCRdb stores in-frame clones only, minus some. Seen here are approximately 150,000 clones, roughly 82% observed once, and the top ten hold 4.8%. The sample taken for sequencing was peripheral blood. Receptors originate from a human donor in a cohort sampled during active COVID-19.

J is TRBJ2-7 and V is TRBV27; perhaps TRBD2 as D (7 bases). The ends were cut back, 8 bases at V and 3 bases at J, with 14 bases in the middle. The CDR3 is 13 amino acids. Germline lookup yields CDR1 MNHEY and CDR2 SMNVEV (reference sequence). CDR3 loop: CASGGGVSYEQYF. The DNA of the CDR3 is TGTGCCAGCGGAGGGGGGGTGAGCTACGAGCAGTACTTC.

V is TRBV9 and J is TRBJ2-7; D is unresolved. Germline V CDR1 and CDR2: SGDLS, YYNGEE. The V end was cut by 2 bases, the J end by 1 base, with 13 bases between. CDR3 size: 15 residues. CDR3 nucleotide sequence: TGTGCCAGCAGCGTGTGGCTAGGCCCTTCCTACGAGCAGTACGTC. Translated: CASSVWLGPSYEQYV.

The rearrangement joins TRBV5-5 to TRBJ1-2, with 7 bases lining up with TRBD1. CDR3 length: 13 amino acids. The J segment lost 8 bases and the V segment lost 2 bases, leaving 6 bases of the junction unmatched. The germline V gene encodes CDR1 SGHKS and CDR2 YYEKEE (reference sequence). The CDR3 region is CASSFDRVDGYTF. The CDR3 coding sequence is TGTGCCAGCAGCTTCGACAGGGTTGACGGCTACACCTTC.

This rearrangement joins TRBV11-1 to TRBJ2-3, with a tentative D call TRBD1 (6 bases). Looked up from germline, CDR1 is SGHAT and CDR2 is FQDESV (reference sequence). V was clipped by 4 bases and J by 3 bases, with 14 bases between them. The CDR3 spans 15 residues. The CDR3 reads CASSSSPTGTDTQYF. In nucleotides, the CDR3 is TGTGCCAGCAGCTCCTCGCCTACAGGGACAGATACGCAGTATTTT. Drawing the rest from reference TRBV11-1 and TRBJ2-3, the complete variable domain is EAEVAQSPRYKITEKSQAVAFWCDPISGHATLYWYRQILGQGPELLVQFQDESVVDDSQLPKDRFSAERLKGVDSTLKIQPAELGDSAMYLCASSSSPTGTDTQYFGPGTRLTVL.

This clone was detected once. The chain couples TRBV7-3 to TRBJ1-1; 10 bases map to TRBD1. CDR1 is SGHTA and CDR2 is FQGTGA in the germline V gene. The CDR3 contains 15 residues. The V gene end was trimmed by 4 bases and the J gene end by 4 bases; junction bases not matched to a gene: 6. This CDR3 is CASSSGQGVFTEAFF. The CDR3 DNA sequence: TGTGCCAGCAGCTCCGGACAGGGGGTGTTCACTGAAGCTTTCTTT. Based on the CDR3 plus reference TRBV7-3 and TRBJ1-1, the full variable domain is GAGVSQTPSNKVTEKGKYVELRCDPISGHTALYWYRQSLGQGPEFLIYFQGTGAADDSGLPNDRFFAVRPEGSVSTLKIQRTERGDSAVYLCASSSGQGVFTEAFFGQGTRLTVV.

The chain carries TRBV4-2 and TRBJ1-6; 8 positions agree with TRBD1. Trimming at V came to 4 bases and at J to 3 bases, leaving 8 bases not matched to a gene. Germline V gene data show CDR1 as LGHNA and CDR2 as YNFKEQ. The CDR3 extends over 17 amino acids. CDR3 in amino acids: CASSRNRDRLYNSPLHF. CDR3 nucleotides: TGTGCCAGCAGCCGCAACCGGGACAGGCTCTATAATTCACCCCTCCACTTT.

The chain employs TRBV10-3 and TRBJ1-5, with 7 positions matching TRBD1. Germline V gene lookup returns CDR1 ENHRY and CDR2 SYGVKD. This CDR3 contains 15 residues. V was clipped by 10 bases and J by 5 bases; unmatched bases: 14. Here the CDR3 reads CATRDSLIEDQPQHF. CDR3 DNA: TGTGCCACCCGGGACAGCCTCATTGAGGATCAGCCCCAGCATTTT.

This clone has only one observation. This chain connects TRBV7-6 to TRBJ2-1; 11 bases are a match to TRBD2. V lost 6 bases and J lost 4; bases outside the gene matches: 8. This CDR3 spans 16 amino acids. Per germline, CDR1 SGHVS and CDR2 FNYEAQ. The CDR3 sequence: CASRPLAGGSYNEQFF. DNA of the CDR3: TGTGCCAGCAGACCTTTAGCGGGGGGGTCTTACAATGAGCAGTTCTTC.

This chain joins TRBV28 and TRBJ2-7, with D possibly matching TRBD1 (6 bases). Deletions cut 3 bases from V and 0 bases from J, with 12 bases between. Germline CDR1 is MDHEN and CDR2 is SYDVKM. This CDR3 is built from 15 residues. The CDR3 is CASSFDRRSSYEQYF. CDR3 nucleotides: TGTGCCAGCAGTTTCGACAGGAGGAGCTCCTACGAGCAGTACTTC.

The chain carries TRBV5-6 and TRBJ2-5; 9 bases agree with TRBD1. This CDR3 has 14 residues. J lost 0 bases, V lost 7 bases, and 4 bases had no gene match. Germline CDR1 SGHDT, CDR2 YYEEEE. As DNA, the CDR3 is TGTGCCAGCTCTGGACAGGGGAACCAAGAGACCCAGTACTTC. Amino acids: CASSGQGNQETQYF.

J is TRBJ1-4 and V is TRBV5-1; D gene uncertain. There are 16 residues in the CDR3. With 1 base removed from V and 6 bases from J, the gap between germline ends came to 16 bases. Germline V lookup: CDR1 SGHRS, CDR2 YFSETQ. CDR3 residues: CASSLNFAIGDEKLFF. The CDR3 DNA follows: TGCGCCAGCAGCTTGAACTTCGCCATCGGGGATGAAAAACTGTTTTTT.